This TCR beta chain stems from a study of post-analysis software for immune sequencing data. Study-level results: Patients used several TRBV segments, including TRBV5-6, TRBV5-1 and TRBV20-1, more often than controls.

CDR1 MNHEY and CDR2 SVGEGT come from the germline V gene. The CDR3 contains 13 residues. The V gene lost 2 bases and the J gene lost 1 base, with 6 bases spanning the gap. Sequencing libraries made from TCR beta cDNA carried unique molecular identifiers. TCRdb re-derived calls from the PCR reads in MiXCR, one entry per CDR3 protein. The data show about half a million distinct CDR3 sequences, around 40% seen once. As regards this clonotype: Its antigen is unknown.

The chain joins TRBV6-2 or TRBV6-3 to TRBJ2-7; D is unclear. The TCR sequence derives from a girl aged 5-17 years with multiple sclerosis. Material: blood. The CDR3, as DNA: TGTGCCAGCAGTTACGCGGATTCCTACGAGCAGTACTTC. It codes for CASSYADSYEQYF.